This section outlines one T cell receptor beta chain sequence together with its context. Its cognate antigen is unknown. CD45RO-negative, CCR7-selected cells formed the naive CD8 fraction, which excluded terminally differentiated effector memory CD45RA+ cells. This record comes from a study of shared clonotypes between healthy human individuals. The CDR3 covers 18 residues. The trim removed 4 bases at V and 1 base at J, leaving 17 bases unmatched. Germline-derived CDR1 and CDR2 are SGDLS and YYNGEE. Study-wide results and limits: Shared clonotypes: about 4.6% naive CD4, around 3.7% naive CD8, roughly 2.4% memory CD4, around 0.4% memory CD8. Generation of non-shared clonotypes was less probable than generation of clonotypes shared by all four donors.

Assay execution took place at the deep level. Replicate PCRs from sorted subsets contained around 190 ng DNA, which is some 32,000 T cell genomes. Sequencing used immunoSEQ multiplex PCR; TCRdb keeps in-frame clones, though not all of them. The table has approximately 720,000 clones, under 95% seen once. The sequenced sample was naive CD8+ T cells sorted from blood. This clonotype was sampled from a young man in good health. This chain uses TRBV9 with TRBJ2-7, with 7 bases lining up with TRBD1. CDR3: CASSPGTVLGRRSYEQYF. In DNA, the CDR3 is TGTGCCAGCAGCCCAGGGACAGTTTTGGGCCGGCGGTCCTACGAGCAGTACTTC. The entire variable domain, with the rest obtained from reference TRBV9 and TRBJ2-7, is as follows: DSGVTQTPKHLITATGQRVTLRCSPRSGDLSVYWYQQSLDQGLQFLIQYYNGEERAKGNILERFSAQQFPDLHSELNLSSLELGDSALYFCASSPGTVLGRRSYEQYFGPGTRLTVT.